This T cell receptor beta chain was sequenced for a study of cytomegalovirus exposure and HLA in healthy donors. In the PCR, 60 Vbeta and 13 Jbeta primers were used. Profiled with immunoSEQ multiplex PCR; TCRdb holds only in-frame clones, not every one. The sample lists approximately 88,000 clones; over 75% were seen once. For this clone: Its antigen is not identified.

The CDR3 covers 15 residues. Between the trimmed V and J ends, which lost 6 bases and 4 bases, there was a span of 18 bases. Germline V gene lookup returns CDR1 MNHNS and CDR2 SASEGT. Whole-study findings and limits: The classifier, whose performance was assessed in both the original and validation cohorts, reportedly diagnosed cytomegalovirus status with high specificity and sensitivity.

The specimen was PBMCs. The rearrangement links TRBV6-1 to TRBJ1-1; no reliable D call. The sequence was collected from a man under 40 in good health and CMV-seropositive. The CDR3: CASRDRDGLGTEAFF. The CDR3, as DNA: TGTGCCAGCAGGGATCGGGATGGGTTGGGCACTGAAGCTTTCTTT.